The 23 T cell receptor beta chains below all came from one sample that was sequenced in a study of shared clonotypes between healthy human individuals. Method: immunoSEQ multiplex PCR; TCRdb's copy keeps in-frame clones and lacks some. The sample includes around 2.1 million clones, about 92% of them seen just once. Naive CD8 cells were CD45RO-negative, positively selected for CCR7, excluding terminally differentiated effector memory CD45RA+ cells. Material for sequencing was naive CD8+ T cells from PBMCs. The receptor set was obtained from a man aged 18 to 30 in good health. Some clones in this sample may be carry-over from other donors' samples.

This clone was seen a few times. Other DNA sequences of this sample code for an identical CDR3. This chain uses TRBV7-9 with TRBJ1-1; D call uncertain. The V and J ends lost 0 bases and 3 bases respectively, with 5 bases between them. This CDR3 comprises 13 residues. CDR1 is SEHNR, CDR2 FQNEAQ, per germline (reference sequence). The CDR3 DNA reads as TGTGCCAGCAGCTTAGCCGGGCACACTGAAGCTTTCTTT. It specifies CASSLAGHTEAFF. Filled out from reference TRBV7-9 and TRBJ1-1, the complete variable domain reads DTGVSQNPRHKITKRGQNVTFRCDPISEHNRLYWYRQTLGQGPEFLTYFQNEAQLEKSRLLSDRFSAERPKGSFSTLEIQRTEQGDSAMYLCASSLAGHTEAFFGQGTRLTVV.

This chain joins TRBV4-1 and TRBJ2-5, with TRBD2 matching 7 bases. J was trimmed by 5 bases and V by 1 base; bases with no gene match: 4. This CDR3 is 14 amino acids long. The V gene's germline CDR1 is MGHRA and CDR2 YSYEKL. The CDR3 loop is CASSQGGGPETQYF. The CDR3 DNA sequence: TGCGCCAGCAGCCAAGGGGGGGGACCGGAGACCCAGTACTTC.

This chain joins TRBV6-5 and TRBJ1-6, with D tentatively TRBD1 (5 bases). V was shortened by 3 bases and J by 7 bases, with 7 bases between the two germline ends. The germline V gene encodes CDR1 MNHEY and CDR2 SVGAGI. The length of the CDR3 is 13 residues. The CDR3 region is CASSYWDNSPLHF. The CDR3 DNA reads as TGTGCCAGCAGTTATTGGGACAATTCACCCCTCCACTTT.

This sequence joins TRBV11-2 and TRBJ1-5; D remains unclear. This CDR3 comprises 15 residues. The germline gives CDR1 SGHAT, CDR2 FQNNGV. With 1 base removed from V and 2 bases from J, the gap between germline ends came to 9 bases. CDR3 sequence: CASSLGVRRNQPQHF. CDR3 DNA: TGTGCCAGCAGCTTAGGTGTACGACGCAATCAGCCCCAGCATTTT. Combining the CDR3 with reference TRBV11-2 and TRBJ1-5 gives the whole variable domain EAGVAQSPRYKIIEKRQSVAFWCNPISGHATLYWYQQILGQGPKLLIQFQNNGVVDDSQLPKDRFSAERLKGVDSTLKIQPAKLEDSAVYLCASSLGVRRNQPQHFGDGTRLSIL.

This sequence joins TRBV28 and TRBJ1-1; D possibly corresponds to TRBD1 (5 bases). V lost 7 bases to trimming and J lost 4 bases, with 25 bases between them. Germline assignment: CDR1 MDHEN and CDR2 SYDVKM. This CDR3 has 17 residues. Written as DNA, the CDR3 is TGTGCCAGCACCCAATTCCGGGACCCAAGTTCACCCACTGAAGCTTTCTTT. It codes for CASTQFRDPSSPTEAFF.

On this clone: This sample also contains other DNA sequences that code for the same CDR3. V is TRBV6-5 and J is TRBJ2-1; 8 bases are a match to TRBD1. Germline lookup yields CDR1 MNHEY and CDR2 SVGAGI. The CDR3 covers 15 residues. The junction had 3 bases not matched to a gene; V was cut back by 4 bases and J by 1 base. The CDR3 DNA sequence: TGTGCCAGCAGTTTGGACAGGGTGTCCTACAATGAGCAGTTCTTC. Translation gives CASSLDRVSYNEQFF.

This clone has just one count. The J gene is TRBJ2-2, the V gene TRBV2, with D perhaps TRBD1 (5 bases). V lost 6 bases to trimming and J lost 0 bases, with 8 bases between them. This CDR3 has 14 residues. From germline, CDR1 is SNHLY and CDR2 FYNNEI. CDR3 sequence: CASSEDTNTGELFF. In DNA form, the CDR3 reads TGTGCCAGCAGCGAGGACACGAACACCGGGGAGCTGTTTTTT.

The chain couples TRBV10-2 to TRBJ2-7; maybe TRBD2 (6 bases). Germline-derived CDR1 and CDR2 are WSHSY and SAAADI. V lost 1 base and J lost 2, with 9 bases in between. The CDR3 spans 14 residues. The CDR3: CASSEWASAYEQYF. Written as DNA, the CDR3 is TGCGCCAGCAGTGAGTGGGCTAGCGCCTACGAGCAGTACTTC.

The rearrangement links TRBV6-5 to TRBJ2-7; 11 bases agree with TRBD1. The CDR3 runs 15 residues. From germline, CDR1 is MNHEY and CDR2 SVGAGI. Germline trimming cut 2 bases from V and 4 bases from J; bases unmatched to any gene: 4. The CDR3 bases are TGTGCCAGCAGTTACCGGGACAGGGGGGTTTACGAGCAGTACTTC. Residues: CASSYRDRGVYEQYF.

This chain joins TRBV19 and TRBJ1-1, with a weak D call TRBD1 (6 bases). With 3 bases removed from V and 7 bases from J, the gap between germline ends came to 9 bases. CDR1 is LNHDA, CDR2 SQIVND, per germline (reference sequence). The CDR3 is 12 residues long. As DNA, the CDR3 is TGTGCCAGTAGTATTGGACAGTATGAAGCTTTCTTT. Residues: CASSIGQYEAFF.

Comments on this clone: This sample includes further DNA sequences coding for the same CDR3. The CDR3, as DNA: TGTGCCAGCAGCCCGGGGACAGTCTATGGCTACACCTTC. Translation: CASSPGTVYGYTF. The chain combines TRBV5-4 with TRBJ1-2; 7 bases fit TRBD1. Germline trimming cut 4 bases from V and 4 bases from J; bases unmatched to any gene: 4. Germline CDR1 is SGHNT and CDR2 is YYREEE (reference sequence). The CDR3 loop spans 13 amino acids.

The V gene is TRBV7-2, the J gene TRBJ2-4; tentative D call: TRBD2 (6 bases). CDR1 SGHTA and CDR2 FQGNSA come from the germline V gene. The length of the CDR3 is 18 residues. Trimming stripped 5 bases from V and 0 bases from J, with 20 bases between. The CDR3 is CASSHPERTILAKNIQYF. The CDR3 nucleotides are TGTGCCAGCAGCCACCCCGAACGGACTATACTAGCCAAAAACATTCAGTACTTC.

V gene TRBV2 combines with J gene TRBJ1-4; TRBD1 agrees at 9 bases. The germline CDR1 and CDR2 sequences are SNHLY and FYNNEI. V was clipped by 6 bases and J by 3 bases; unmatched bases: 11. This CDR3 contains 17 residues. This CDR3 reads CASRTAGTGRANEKLFF. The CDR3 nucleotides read TGTGCCAGCAGGACAGCGGGGACAGGGAGGGCTAATGAAAAACTGTTTTTT.

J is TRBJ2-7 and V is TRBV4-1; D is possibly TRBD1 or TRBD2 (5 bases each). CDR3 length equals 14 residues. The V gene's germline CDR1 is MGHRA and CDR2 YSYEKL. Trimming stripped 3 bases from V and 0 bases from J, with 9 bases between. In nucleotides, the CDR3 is TGCGCCAGCAGCCAGGGACGGGCCTCCTACGAGCAGTACTTC. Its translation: CASSQGRASYEQYF.

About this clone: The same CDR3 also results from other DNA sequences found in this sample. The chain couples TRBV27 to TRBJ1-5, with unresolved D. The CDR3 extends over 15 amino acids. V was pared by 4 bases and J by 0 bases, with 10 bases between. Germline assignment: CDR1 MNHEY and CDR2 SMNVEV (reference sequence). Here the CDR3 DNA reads TGTGCCAGCAGTTCTGGGCAGTATAGCAATCAGCCCCAGCATTTT. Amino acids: CASSSGQYSNQPQHF.

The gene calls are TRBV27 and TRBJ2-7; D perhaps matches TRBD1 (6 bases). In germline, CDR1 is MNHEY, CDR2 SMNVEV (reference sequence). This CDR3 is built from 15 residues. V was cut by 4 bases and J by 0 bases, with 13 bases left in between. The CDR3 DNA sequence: TGTGCCAGCAGTTACTCAGGGGTGGGCTCCTACGAGCAGTACTTC. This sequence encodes CASSYSGVGSYEQYF.

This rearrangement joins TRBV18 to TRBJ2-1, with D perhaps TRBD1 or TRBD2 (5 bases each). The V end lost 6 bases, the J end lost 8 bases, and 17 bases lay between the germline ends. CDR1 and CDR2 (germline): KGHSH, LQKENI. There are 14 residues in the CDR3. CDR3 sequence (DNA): TGTGCCAGCTCGGGGGTCCCCCCGGCGGATGAGCAGTTCTTC. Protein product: CASSGVPPADEQFF. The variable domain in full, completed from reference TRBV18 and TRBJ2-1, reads NAGVMQNPRHLVRRRGQEARLRCSPMKGHSHVYWYRQLPEEGLKFMVYLQKENIIDESGMPKERFSAEFPKEGPSILRIQQVVRGDSAAYFCASSGVPPADEQFFGPGTRLTVL.

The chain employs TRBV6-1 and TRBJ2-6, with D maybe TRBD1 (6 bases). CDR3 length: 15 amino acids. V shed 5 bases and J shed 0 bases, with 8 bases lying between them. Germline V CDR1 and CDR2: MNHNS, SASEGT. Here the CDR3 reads CASSPGVSGANVLTF. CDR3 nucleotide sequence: TGTGCCAGCAGTCCAGGGGTCTCTGGGGCCAACGTCCTGACTTTC.

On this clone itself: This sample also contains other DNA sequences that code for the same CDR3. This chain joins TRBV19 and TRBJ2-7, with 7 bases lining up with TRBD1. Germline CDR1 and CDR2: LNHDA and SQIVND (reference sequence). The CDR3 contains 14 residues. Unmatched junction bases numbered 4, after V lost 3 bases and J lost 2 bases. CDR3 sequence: CASSIRQGPYEQYF. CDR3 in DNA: TGTGCCAGTAGTATCCGACAGGGCCCCTACGAGCAGTACTTC. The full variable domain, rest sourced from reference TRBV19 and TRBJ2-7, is DGGITQSPKYLFRKEGQNVTLSCEQNLNHDAMYWYRQDPGQGLRLIYYSQIVNDFQKGDIAEGYSVSREKKESFPLTVTSAQKNPTAFYLCASSIRQGPYEQYFGPGTRLTVT.

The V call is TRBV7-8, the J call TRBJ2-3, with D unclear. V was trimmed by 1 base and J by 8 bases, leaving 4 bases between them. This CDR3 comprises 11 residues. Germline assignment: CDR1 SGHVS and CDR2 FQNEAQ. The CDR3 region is CASSLGVTQYF. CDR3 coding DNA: TGTGCCAGCAGCTTAGGGGTTACGCAGTATTTT. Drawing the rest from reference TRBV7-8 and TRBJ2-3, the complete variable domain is GAGVSQSPRYKVAKRGQDVALRCDPISGHVSLFWYQQALGQGPEFLTYFQNEAQLDKSGLPSDRFFAERPEGSVSTLKIQRTQQEDSAVYLCASSLGVTQYFGPGTRLTVL.

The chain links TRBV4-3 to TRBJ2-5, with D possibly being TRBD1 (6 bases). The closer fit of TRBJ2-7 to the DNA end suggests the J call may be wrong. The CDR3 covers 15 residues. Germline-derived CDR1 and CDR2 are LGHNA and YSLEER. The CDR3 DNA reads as TGCGCCAGCAGCCGACTCACAGGGTCTGGGTACGAGCAGTACTTC. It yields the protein CASSRLTGSGYEQYF.

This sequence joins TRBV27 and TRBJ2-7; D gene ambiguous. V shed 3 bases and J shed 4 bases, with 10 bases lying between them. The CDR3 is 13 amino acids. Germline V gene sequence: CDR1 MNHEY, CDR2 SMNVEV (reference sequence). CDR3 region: CASSFRPRYEQYF. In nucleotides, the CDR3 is TGTGCCAGCAGTTTTCGACCGCGTTACGAGCAGTACTTC.

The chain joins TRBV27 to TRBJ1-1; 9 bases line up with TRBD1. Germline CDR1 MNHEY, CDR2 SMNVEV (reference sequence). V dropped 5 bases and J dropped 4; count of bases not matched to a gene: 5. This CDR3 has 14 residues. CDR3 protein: CASSLQGAPTEAFF. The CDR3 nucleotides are TGTGCCAGCAGTCTACAGGGGGCTCCCACTGAAGCTTTCTTT.